This record concerns one T cell receptor beta chain sequence. Its target is unknown. The CDR3 covers 17 residues. The germline V and J ends were trimmed by 5 bases and 0 bases, with 14 bases remaining between them. The record originates from a study of response to subunit inactivated influenza vaccine. Using its own MiXCR run on the RT-PCR reads, TCRdb lists one record per CDR3 protein. The table shows more than 600,000 distinct CDR3 sequences, with about 18% occurring only once. Whole-study results and caveats: Authors suggested few new T cells are recruited by each seasonal influenza vaccination.

The chain employs TRBV12-3 or TRBV12-4 and TRBJ2-6; tentatively, D is TRBD1 or TRBD2 (5 bases each). The TCR originated in a man over 45 who received an inactivated influenza vaccine. The source was PBMCs from blood, collected about 5 days after vaccination. CDR3 region: CASSPSGRNSGANVLTF. The CDR3 nucleotides are TGTGCCAGCAGTCCCTCGGGACGCAACTCTGGGGCCAACGTCCTGACTTTC.